These 21 T cell receptor beta chains share one sample of origin, sequenced in a study of spatial heterogeneity in lung cancer. In TCRdb, the 5' RACE reads were re-called with MiXCR into one record per CDR3 protein. The profile shows some 8,000 distinct CDR3 sequences, 5% to 7% of them singletons. Sample time point: sample taken at primary tumor resection. The authors sequenced whole RNA from tumor, nontumor lung or frozen PBMC without sorting. The sample in question was PBMCs, obtained at surgery. These receptors were taken from a male donor with early-stage non-small cell lung cancer.

Relative to its sample, this clonotype is hyperexpanded. The genes are TRBV4-2 and TRBJ2-7; D is undetermined. The V gene lost 4 bases and the J gene lost 0 bases, with 4 bases spanning the gap. The CDR3 runs to 12 residues. The germline V gene encodes CDR1 LGHNA and CDR2 YNFKEQ. CDR3 in DNA: TGTGCCAGCAGCCGAGACTCCTACGAGCAGTACTTC. Its translation: CASSRDSYEQYF.

This clonotype was recorded at least ten times. The V call is TRBV7-2, the J call TRBJ2-1, with TRBD1 as a possible D gene (6 bases). V lost 7 bases and J lost 2, with 18 bases in between. The CDR3 totals 16 residues. Per the germline V gene, CDR1 is SGHTA and CDR2 is FQGNSA. CDR3 region: CASTSGVTRAYNEQFF. The DNA of the CDR3 is TGTGCCAGCACCTCAGGGGTCACTAGAGCCTACAATGAGCAGTTCTTC.

In its sample, this clonotype is medium-sized. V usage is TRBV3-1 and J usage is TRBJ2-1; D perhaps matches TRBD2 (6 bases). This CDR3 contains 15 residues. Trimming cost V 1 base and J 7 bases, with 14 bases left between them. The germline gives CDR1 LGHDT, CDR2 YNNKEL (reference sequence). DNA of the CDR3: TGTGCCAGCAGCCAAGCGGGGCGGGACCCGAATGAGCAGTTCTTC. Protein: CASSQAGRDPNEQFF.

In its sample, this clonotype was seen a few times. The chain recombines TRBV6-2 or TRBV6-3 with TRBJ1-1; D is unclear. The V end lost 2 bases, the J end lost 5 bases, and 9 bases lay between the germline ends. The V gene's germline CDR1 is MNHEY and CDR2 SVGEGT. The CDR3 sequence is 13 residues long. In DNA form, the CDR3 reads TGTGCCAGCAGTTACACCCACTCGACTGAAGCTTTCTTT. It codes for CASSYTHSTEAFF.

J is TRBJ1-3 and V is TRBV18; D is unclear. The CDR3 runs to 12 residues. The germline V gene has CDR1 KGHSH and CDR2 LQKENI. Trimming cost V 3 bases and J 3 bases, with 3 bases left between them. CDR3 nucleotides: TGTGCCAGCTCACCGGATGGAAACACCATATATTTT. Protein: CASSPDGNTIYF.

This clonotype was seen repeatedly, ten times or more. This chain uses TRBV6-5 with TRBJ1-2; 7 bases map to TRBD1. The CDR3 totals 15 residues. CDR1 MNHEY and CDR2 SVGAGI come from the germline V gene. V trimming: 6 bases; J trimming: 0 bases; junction bases outside the gene matches: 7. CDR3 sequence reads: CASSLQGRSNYGYTF. The DNA for the CDR3 is TGTGCCAGCAGCCTACAGGGGCGATCTAACTATGGCTACACCTTC.

This clonotype was observed at least ten times. This chain links TRBV2 with TRBJ1-2; D is unclear. The germline V gene encodes CDR1 SNHLY and CDR2 FYNNEI. The CDR3 is made up of 14 amino acids. Trimming stripped 6 bases from V and 7 bases from J, with 18 bases between. CDR3 nucleotides: TGTGCCAGCAGCCAAAGGCTTGCCGAGGTTGGCTACACCTTC. As protein: CASSQRLAEVGYTF.

This clonotype was seen repeatedly, ten times or more. The rearrangement joins TRBV3-1 to TRBJ2-2; the D gene is possibly TRBD1 (6 bases). CDR1 LGHDT and CDR2 YNNKEL come from the germline V gene (reference sequence). This CDR3 is 18 amino acids long. Trimming removed 0 bases at V and 5 bases at J, with 19 bases between. CDR3 in DNA: TGTGCCAGCAGCCAAGATCCGGCCGGCAGGGGAAGGACCGGGGAGCTGTTTTTT. Its translation: CASSQDPAGRGRTGELFF.

This clonotype was seen ten or more times. V is TRBV24-1 and J is TRBJ1-5; 7 nucleotides align to TRBD1. Unmatched junction bases numbered 10, after V lost 4 bases and J lost 5 bases. The CDR3 has 16 residues. Germline V lookup: CDR1 KGHDR, CDR2 SFDVKD. CDR3 loop: CATSDPSEGQYQPQHF. Written as DNA, the CDR3 is TGTGCCACCAGTGACCCCTCCGAGGGACAGTATCAGCCCCAGCATTTT.

This clonotype has ten or more counts. The chain combines TRBV28 with TRBJ2-3, with a tentative D call TRBD2 (5 bases). Between the trimmed V and J ends, which lost 6 bases and 2 bases, there was a span of 21 bases. There are 17 residues in the CDR3. Per germline, CDR1 MDHEN and CDR2 SYDVKM. CDR3 in amino acids: CASSLMQLAAHTDTQYF. In DNA form, the CDR3 reads TGTGCCAGCAGCCTTATGCAGCTAGCTGCTCACACAGATACGCAGTATTTT.

Ten or more counts support this clonotype. This chain links TRBV29-1 with TRBJ1-5; possible D gene TRBD1, 5 bases. Germline lookup yields CDR1 SQVTM and CDR2 ANQGSEA. V lost 4 bases to trimming and J lost 6 bases, with 10 bases between them. The CDR3 is 12 residues long. The CDR3 sequence is CSVAGFGQPQHF. The CDR3 DNA reads as TGCAGCGTTGCAGGGTTTGGTCAGCCCCAGCATTTT.

This clonotype was observed many times. This chain joins TRBV7-6 and TRBJ2-1; 9 bases are a match to TRBD2. Germline V lookup: CDR1 SGHVS, CDR2 FNYEAQ. This CDR3 has 16 amino acids. V shed 6 bases, J shed 1 base, and the junction held 7 bases outside the gene matches. CDR3 amino acids: CASSYVAGESYNEQFF. The CDR3 DNA reads TGTGCCAGCAGTTACGTAGCGGGAGAGTCCTACAATGAGCAGTTCTTC.

In its sample, this clonotype was seen many times. The chain is built from TRBV13 and TRBJ2-5; D gene ambiguous. V was pared by 0 bases and J by 2 bases, with 4 bases between. The CDR3 contains 13 residues. CDR1 PRHDT and CDR2 FYEKMQ come from the germline V gene (reference sequence). DNA of the CDR3: TGTGCCAGCAGCTTAGGTATACAAGAGACCCAGTACTTC. It is translated as CASSLGIQETQYF. Full variable domain (missing parts from reference TRBV13 and TRBJ2-5): AAGVIQSPRHLIKEKRETATLKCYPIPRHDTVYWYQQGPGQDPQFLISFYEKMQSDKGSIPDRFSAQQFSDYHSELNMSSLELGDSALYFCASSLGIQETQYFGPGTRLLVL.

This clonotype appeared many times. The V call is TRBV7-2, the J call TRBJ2-2; D unclear. CDR1 SGHTA and CDR2 FQGNSA come from the germline V gene. The V end lost 6 bases, the J end lost 3 bases, and 8 bases lay between the germline ends. The CDR3 has 13 amino acids. The CDR3 region has the DNA TGTGCCAGCAGACGAACGGACACCGGGGAGCTGTTTTTT. This translates into CASRRTDTGELFF.

This chain uses TRBV10-2 with TRBJ2-7; 7 bases align to TRBD1. V lost 6 bases and J lost 2; bases outside the gene matches: 4. This CDR3 comprises 13 residues. CDR1 is WSHSY, CDR2 SAAADI, per germline. CDR3 protein: CASRTGFAYEQYF. CDR3 coding DNA: TGCGCCAGCAGGACAGGGTTCGCCTACGAGCAGTACTTC.

This clonotype was counted many times. This chain connects TRBV21-1 to TRBJ2-7; the table's D call TRBD1 went unverified against the DNA. TRBV21-1 is a known pseudogene. CDR3 length: 17 amino acids. CDR3 residues: CASSHSPRTGPTYEQYF. The CDR3 bases are TGTGCCAGCAGCCATAGTCCTCGGACAGGGCCGACCTACGAGCAGTACTTC.

Many counts were recorded for this clonotype. The chain recombines TRBV6-6 with TRBJ2-4; the match to TRBD1 covers 8 bases. The CDR3 runs to 14 residues. The J segment lost 6 bases and the V segment lost 6 bases, leaving 7 bases of the junction unmatched. Germline V gene lookup returns CDR1 MNHNY and CDR2 SVGAGI (reference sequence). CDR3 DNA sequence: TGTGCCAGCAGCGAAAGACAGGGGAGAAACATTCAGTACTTC. Amino acid sequence: CASSERQGRNIQYF.

This clonotype was found many times. The gene calls are TRBV11-2 and TRBJ2-3; D tentatively reads TRBD1 or TRBD2 (5 bases each). Trimming removed 5 bases at V and 0 bases at J, with 9 bases between. Germline-derived CDR1 and CDR2 are SGHAT and FQNNGV. The CDR3 has 14 residues. CDR3 amino acids: CASSDRDSTDTQYF. CDR3 nucleotide sequence: TGTGCCAGCAGCGACCGGGACAGCACAGATACGCAGTATTTT.

This clonotype was seen repeatedly, ten times or more. V gene TRBV12-3 or TRBV12-4 combines with J gene TRBJ2-1, with D possibly TRBD1 on 6 matching bases. Trimming cost V 4 bases and J 8 bases, with 9 bases left between them. The CDR3 loop spans 12 amino acids. The CDR3 loop reads CASSSRGYEQFF. The CDR3 DNA reads TGTGCCAGCAGTTCGAGGGGGTATGAGCAGTTCTTC.

This clonotype was found many times. This chain uses TRBV5-1 with TRBJ1-1, with unresolved D. V lost 5 bases to trimming and J lost 1 base, with 15 bases between them. Germline V gene data show CDR1 as SGHRS and CDR2 as YFSETQ. The CDR3 spans 15 residues. CDR3 sequence: CASRVRAGENTEAFF. Here the CDR3 DNA reads TGCGCCAGCAGGGTTCGGGCGGGAGAGAACACTGAAGCTTTCTTT.

This clonotype was detected many times. The chain combines TRBV10-2 with TRBJ2-1; D is undetermined. The CDR3 totals 11 residues. CDR1 WSHSY and CDR2 SAAADI come from the germline V gene. Trimming pared 4 bases from V and 6 bases from J, leaving 4 bases between. The CDR3: CASSALNEQFF. The DNA for the CDR3 is TGCGCCAGCAGTGCCCTCAATGAGCAGTTCTTC.